These 32 T cell receptor beta chains came from one sample sequenced in a study of memory CD4+ T cells and cytomegalovirus serostatus. Sequencing was performed with immunoSEQ multiplex PCR; in TCRdb, only in-frame clones are kept and a portion is missing. The sample lists roughly 67,000 clones, about three quarters occurring once. The sort gate was single viable CD3+CD4+CD8-CD45RO+ cells for memory CD4+ T cells. Input material: memory CD4+ T cells from blood. These receptors all stem from an adult in good health and CMV-seropositive.

The CDR3 protein is CASSLWTGDGYTF. The CDR3 DNA reads as TGTGCCAGCAGCTTATGGACAGGGGATGGCTACACCTTC. This chain uses TRBV7-9 with TRBJ1-2; 9 nucleotides match TRBD1. The junction had 1 base not matched to a gene; V was cut back by 2 bases and J by 6 bases. Germline CDR1 SEHNR, CDR2 FQNEAQ (reference sequence). The CDR3 covers 13 residues.

This sequence joins TRBV6-5 and TRBJ1-2; D is ambiguous. From germline, CDR1 is MNHEY and CDR2 SVGAGI. Trimming removed 6 bases from V and 8 bases from J, with 16 bases in between. The CDR3 runs 13 residues. The DNA for the CDR3 is TGTGCCAGCAGCGAGCGGCTCCCGCCAGGCTACACCTTC. Translation gives CASSERLPPGYTF.

This clone was found a few times. The chain recombines TRBV25-1 with TRBJ1-2; D ambiguous. Trimming pared 8 bases from V and 4 bases from J, leaving 14 bases between. The CDR3 length is 13 residues. Germline lookup yields CDR1 MGHDK and CDR2 SYGVNS. The CDR3 region is CASSTRAAYGYTF. The DNA for the CDR3 is TGTGCCAGCTCGACCCGGGCGGCCTATGGCTACACCTTC.

The genes are TRBV5-1 and TRBJ2-5; D perhaps matches TRBD1 (6 bases). The V end was cut by 0 bases, the J end by 5 bases, with 11 bases between. Germline V lookup: CDR1 SGHRS, CDR2 YFSETQ. There are 14 residues in the CDR3. The CDR3 DNA reads TGCGCCAGCAGCTTGGCCGGTACAGGGGAGACCCAGTACTTC. Translated: CASSLAGTGETQYF. Looking up the rest from reference TRBV5-1 and TRBJ2-5 gives the full variable domain: KAGVTQTPRYLIKTRGQQVTLSCSPISGHRSVSWYQQTPGQGLQFLFEYFSETQRNKGNFPGRFSGRQFSNSRSEMNVSTLELGDSALYLCASSLAGTGETQYFGPGTRLLVL.

This clone was detected only a few times. V and J are TRBV6-1 and TRBJ2-2; 7 bases are shared with TRBD1. Germline assignment: CDR1 MNHNS and CDR2 SASEGT. CDR3 length: 15 amino acids. Trimming took 7 bases from V and 1 from J; bases not matched to a gene: 6. DNA of the CDR3: TGTGCCAGCATCGCGAGACAGGGGAACACCGGGGAGCTGTTTTTT. Its translation: CASIARQGNTGELFF.

The chain is built from TRBV7-2 and TRBJ1-4, with D perhaps matching TRBD1 (5 bases). Trimming stripped 5 bases from V and 2 bases from J, with 12 bases between. Germline lookup yields CDR1 SGHTA and CDR2 FQGNSA. This CDR3 contains 15 residues. For the CDR3, the DNA is TGTGCCAGCAGCCCTCGGGCAGGGACTAATGAAAAACTGTTTTTT. Translated, it gives CASSPRAGTNEKLFF.

V and J are TRBV6-5 and TRBJ1-1; D gene uncertain. The CDR3 is 14 residues long. Between the trimmed V and J ends, which lost 7 bases and 8 bases, there was a span of 20 bases. From germline, CDR1 is MNHEY and CDR2 SVGAGI. The CDR3 is CASIATTGVREAFF. Here the CDR3 DNA reads TGTGCCAGCATCGCGACGACCGGTGTGAGGGAAGCTTTCTTT.

This clone appeared a few times. The chain couples TRBV28 to TRBJ1-2; tentatively, D is TRBD1 (5 bases). Germline V gene data show CDR1 as MDHEN and CDR2 as SYDVKM. The CDR3 is 13 residues long. The V end lost 7 bases, the J end lost 6 bases, and 15 bases lay between the germline ends. CDR3 in DNA: TGTGCCAGCAAAGAGTATGGGGGGGATGGCTACACCTTC. Translated, it gives CASKEYGGDGYTF.

The J gene is TRBJ2-5, the V gene TRBV28; D is perhaps TRBD1 or TRBD2 (6 bases each). In germline, CDR1 is MDHEN, CDR2 SYDVKM. Deletions cut 4 bases from V and 4 bases from J, with 31 bases between. There are 20 residues in the CDR3. The CDR3 is CASSSIRGWGETGALETQYF. In DNA, the CDR3 is TGTGCCAGCAGTTCAATAAGGGGATGGGGAGAGACGGGGGCCCTAGAGACCCAGTACTTC.

The rearrangement joins TRBV7-8 to TRBJ1-5; 7 bases are shared with TRBD1. This CDR3 is built from 14 residues. After removal of 3 bases from V and 6 bases from J, the junction contained 5 bases not matched to a gene. The V gene's germline CDR1 is SGHVS and CDR2 FQNEAQ. The CDR3 DNA sequence: TGTGCCAGCAGCTTCTCGACAGGGTCTCAGCCCCAGCATTTT. Translation gives CASSFSTGSQPQHF.

The chain is built from TRBV6-5 and TRBJ2-4; 7 bases fit TRBD1. The CDR3 extends over 14 amino acids. Germline trimming cut 4 bases from V and 3 bases from J; bases unmatched to any gene: 3. Germline CDR1 MNHEY, CDR2 SVGAGI. For the CDR3, the DNA is TGTGCCAGCAGTTCCCGGGACAGCAAAAACATTCAGTACTTC. It specifies CASSSRDSKNIQYF.

The chain links TRBV2 to TRBJ2-7, with 9 bases lining up with TRBD2. Germline loops: CDR1 SNHLY, CDR2 FYNNEI. The CDR3 is 13 residues long. V dropped 2 bases and J dropped 10; count of bases not matched to a gene: 6. For the CDR3, the DNA is TGTGCCAGCAGTGAATTGGTAGCGGGAGTTCAGTACTTC. Its protein product is CASSELVAGVQYF.

The rearrangement links TRBV7-3 to TRBJ2-1, with 10 nucleotides matching TRBD2. Trimming at V came to 0 bases and at J to 12 bases, leaving 8 bases not matched to a gene. CDR1 is SGHTA, CDR2 FQGTGA, per germline. The CDR3 length is 15 residues. CDR3 region: CASSLTQREGLPQFF. The DNA for the CDR3 is TGTGCCAGCAGCTTAACCCAGCGGGAGGGCCTTCCGCAGTTCTTC.

The chain has TRBV6-5 and TRBJ1-2; 8 positions match TRBD1. V trimming: 2 bases; J trimming: 8 bases; junction bases outside the gene matches: 13. The CDR3 length is 16 residues. Germline-derived CDR1 and CDR2 are MNHEY and SVGAGI. The CDR3 region has the DNA TGTGCCAGCAGTTACAGCCTTATGCAGGGGGCGGGAGGCTACACCTTC. This codes for CASSYSLMQGAGGYTF.

V usage is TRBV5-4 and J usage is TRBJ2-7; D is uncertain. The V gene's germline CDR1 is SGHNT and CDR2 YYREEE (reference sequence). The germline V and J ends were trimmed by 4 bases and 5 bases, with 16 bases remaining between them. The CDR3 length is 14 residues. DNA of the CDR3: TGTGCCAGCAGCGCCCCGGGCCCTCGGGACGAGCAGTACTTC. As protein: CASSAPGPRDEQYF.

This clone was seen more than once but under ten times. The V gene is TRBV7-9, the J gene TRBJ2-7; a weak D match, TRBD2 (6 bases). Trimming pared 5 bases from V and 3 bases from J, leaving 11 bases between. Germline assignment: CDR1 SEHNR and CDR2 FQNEAQ (reference sequence). The CDR3 spans 13 residues. The CDR3 here is CASSAGTGYEQYF. CDR3 coding DNA: TGTGCCAGCAGCGCCGGGACTGGCTACGAGCAGTACTTC.

The chain links TRBV29-1 to TRBJ2-7, with D maybe TRBD2 (6 bases). This CDR3 spans 12 amino acids. CDR1 and CDR2 from the germline V gene are SQVTM and ANQGSEA. The CDR3 DNA reads as TGCAGTGGGGGGTGGGTCATGGGGGAGCAGTACTTC. Translated: CSGGWVMGEQYF.

This clone was seen a handful of times. The chain carries TRBV4-2 and TRBJ1-6; TRBD1 agrees at 9 bases. Germline V gene data show CDR1 as LGHNA and CDR2 as YNFKEQ. The ends lost 4 bases at V and 7 bases at J; junction bases unmatched: 5. CDR3 length: 15 residues. The chain's CDR3 is CASSPRDRENSPLHF. The CDR3 DNA reads as TGTGCCAGCAGCCCCCGGGACAGGGAGAATTCACCCCTCCACTTT.

The rearrangement joins TRBV28 to TRBJ1-5; D call uncertain. The V gene lost 10 bases and the J gene lost 0 bases, with 10 bases spanning the gap. CDR3 length: 13 amino acids. Germline CDR1 is MDHEN and CDR2 is SYDVKM. The DNA for the CDR3 is TGTGCCACCGGAAGGGATAGCAATCAGCCCCAGCATTTT. Amino acid sequence: CATGRDSNQPQHF.

The V gene is TRBV5-5, the J gene TRBJ1-1; TRBD1 is a possible D gene (5 bases). This CDR3 has 13 residues. V was shortened by 2 bases and J by 7 bases, with 12 bases between the two germline ends. CDR1 and CDR2 from the germline V gene are SGHKS and YYEKEE (reference sequence). CDR3 region: CASSFRGDLEAFF. The DNA of the CDR3 is TGTGCCAGCAGCTTCCGGGGGGACCTTGAAGCTTTCTTT.

The genes are TRBV19 and TRBJ2-7; either TRBD1 or TRBD2 may supply D (5 bases each). V was trimmed by 3 bases and J by 3 bases, leaving 12 bases between them. CDR1 is LNHDA, CDR2 SQIVND, per germline (reference sequence). This CDR3 has 14 amino acids. The CDR3 is CASSMNGADYEQYF. The CDR3, as DNA: TGTGCCAGTAGTATGAACGGGGCCGACTACGAGCAGTACTTC.

The gene calls are TRBV7-9 and TRBJ2-3; maybe TRBD1 (6 bases). Deletions cut 3 bases from V and 3 bases from J, with 10 bases between. CDR3 length: 14 residues. The germline V gene encodes CDR1 SEHNR and CDR2 FQNEAQ (reference sequence). CDR3 nucleotide sequence: TGTGCCAGCAGCTTCAGGGGAAGTACAGATACGCAGTATTTT. It yields the protein CASSFRGSTDTQYF.

This clone is a singleton in its sample. V and J are TRBV7-2 and TRBJ1-2, with 10 bases matching TRBD1. This CDR3 is built from 17 residues. CDR1 and CDR2 from the germline V gene are SGHTA and FQGNSA. After removal of 5 bases from V and 6 bases from J, the junction contained 15 bases not matched to a gene. The CDR3 region has the DNA TGTGCCAGCAGCATCTCCGGGACAGGGGAGGTTTACGATGGCTACACCTTC. Translating it yields CASSISGTGEVYDGYTF.

The chain joins TRBV6-1 to TRBJ2-7; no clear D gene. V lost 7 bases and J lost 2, with 15 bases in between. CDR1 and CDR2 from the germline V gene are MNHNS and SASEGT. The CDR3 covers 14 residues. CDR3 DNA sequence: TGTGCCAGCAATAGGGAAGCCGCGACCTACGAGCAGTACTTC. It codes for CASNREAATYEQYF.

This clone has more than one count but fewer than ten. The gene calls are TRBV29-1 and TRBJ1-1, with 7 bases identical to TRBD1. This CDR3 spans 12 amino acids. Trimming took 7 bases from V and 5 from J; bases not matched to a gene: 7. Germline CDR1 reads SQVTM; CDR2 reads ANQGSEA. The CDR3 loop is CSAGTAGTEAFF. The CDR3 coding sequence is TGCAGCGCCGGGACAGCGGGAACTGAAGCTTTCTTT. The variable domain in full, completed from reference TRBV29-1 and TRBJ1-1, reads SAVISQKPSRDICQRGTSLTIQCQVDSQVTMMFWYRQQPGQSLTLIATANQGSEATYESGFVIDKFPISRPNLTFSTLTVSNMSPEDSSIYLCSAGTAGTEAFFGQGTRLTVV.

The CDR3: CASSERGDTEAFF. As DNA, the CDR3 is TGTGCCAGCAGTGAGCGCGGAGACACTGAAGCTTTCTTT. The V and J genes are TRBV6-1 and TRBJ1-1; no clear D. Between the trimmed V and J ends, which lost 3 bases and 3 bases, there was a span of 8 bases. CDR3 length: 13 amino acids. Germline lookup yields CDR1 MNHNS and CDR2 SASEGT.

The chain carries TRBV4-2 and TRBJ2-1, with 7 positions matching TRBD1. V shed 0 bases and J 4 bases; nucleotides not matched to a gene: 6. The CDR3 consists of 16 residues. The V gene's germline CDR1 is LGHNA and CDR2 YNFKEQ. DNA for the CDR3: TGTGCCAGCAGCCAAGATATAGGACAGGAATACAATGAGCAGTTCTTC. Translation gives CASSQDIGQEYNEQFF.

The rearrangement joins TRBV7-9 to TRBJ1-2; D not resolved. Germline loops: CDR1 SEHNR, CDR2 FQNEAQ (reference sequence). The germline V and J ends were trimmed by 5 bases and 7 bases, with 29 bases remaining between them. The CDR3 sequence is 18 residues long. The CDR3 region is CASSRDGAQETLGFGYTF. DNA for the CDR3: TGTGCCAGCAGCCGCGACGGTGCGCAGGAGACCTTGGGGTTTGGCTACACCTTC.

The chain uses TRBV7-9 and TRBJ1-2; D unclear. Germline values: CDR1 SEHNR, CDR2 FQNEAQ (reference sequence). Trimming stripped 3 bases from V and 4 bases from J, with 18 bases between. The CDR3 consists of 16 residues. The CDR3 spells CASSFFSGGIVYGYTF. CDR3 DNA: TGTGCCAGCAGCTTTTTCTCAGGCGGAATAGTCTATGGCTACACCTTC.

The chain is built from TRBV28 and TRBJ1-2; the D gene is possibly TRBD1 (6 bases). V lost 5 bases, J lost 4 bases, and 11 bases lay in between. The CDR3 is made up of 13 amino acids. CDR1 is MDHEN and CDR2 is SYDVKM in the germline V gene. The CDR3 DNA sequence: TGTGCCAGCAGTCCCACAGGGTTCTATGGCTACACCTTC. Its translation is CASSPTGFYGYTF.

The chain combines TRBV28 with TRBJ1-1, with D possibly TRBD1 on 5 matching bases. The CDR3 has 15 amino acids. Trimming removed 5 bases from V and 6 bases from J, with 19 bases in between. The germline V gene has CDR1 MDHEN and CDR2 SYDVKM. Written as DNA, the CDR3 is TGTGCCAGCAGTATCGGGGCGGCAGGGATCTCTGAAGCTTTCTTT. Encoded protein: CASSIGAAGISEAFF.

The sample holds a few counts of this clone. The chain combines TRBV28 with TRBJ2-7; TRBD2 matches at 7 bases. The junction had 7 bases not matched to a gene; V was cut back by 7 bases and J by 4 bases. The CDR3 consists of 13 residues. Looked up from germline, CDR1 is MDHEN and CDR2 is SYDVKM. The CDR3 region is CASTASGLYEQYF. For the CDR3, the DNA is TGTGCCAGCACGGCTAGCGGACTATACGAGCAGTACTTC. Full variable domain (missing parts from reference TRBV28 and TRBJ2-7): DVKVTQSSRYLVKRTGEKVFLECVQDMDHENMFWYRQDPGLGLRLIYFSYDVKMKEKGDIPEGYSVSREKKERFSLILESASTNQTSMYLCASTASGLYEQYFGPGTRLTVT.